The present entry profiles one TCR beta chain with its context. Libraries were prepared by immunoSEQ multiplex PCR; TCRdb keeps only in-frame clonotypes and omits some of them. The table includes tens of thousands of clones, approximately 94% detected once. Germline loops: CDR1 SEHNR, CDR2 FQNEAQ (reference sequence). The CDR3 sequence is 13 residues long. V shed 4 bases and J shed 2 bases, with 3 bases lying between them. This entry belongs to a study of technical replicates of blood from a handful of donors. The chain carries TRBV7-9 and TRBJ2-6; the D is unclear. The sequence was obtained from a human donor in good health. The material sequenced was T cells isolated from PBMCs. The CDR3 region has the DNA TGTGCCAGCAGCTCGGCTGGGGCCAACGTCCTGACTTTC. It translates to CASSSAGANVLTF.